Presented here are 13 T cell receptor beta chains from one specimen sequenced in a study of T-cell memory formation after mild COVID-19. TCRdb processed the 5' RACE reads anew with MiXCR; each CDR3 protein has one entry. Among around 250,000 distinct CDR3 sequences listed, approximately 15% were seen once. The sequenced sample consisted of PBMCs or a T cell subset sorted from them (not recorded which). These receptors were taken from an adult woman who had mild COVID-19 (a few samples of this study predate the infection). Cell type and time point are not known.

There are a few counts of this clonotype. V usage is TRBV5-1 and J usage is TRBJ2-5; 10 positions match TRBD2. The germline V gene encodes CDR1 SGHRS and CDR2 YFSETQ. With V trimmed by 7 bases and J by 1 base, 1 base remained unmatched. The CDR3 runs 13 residues. CDR3 nucleotide sequence: TGCGCCAGCCGGACTAGCGGCCAAGAGACCCAGTACTTC. This gives the protein CASRTSGQETQYF.

The chain combines TRBV5-1 with TRBJ1-1, with D uncertain. CDR1 SGHRS and CDR2 YFSETQ come from the germline V gene. The CDR3 runs 14 residues. Trimming left V 2 bases short and J 1 base short, with 9 bases between. Here the CDR3 reads CASSLGPRNTEAFF. As DNA, the CDR3 is TGCGCCAGCAGCTTAGGACCGAGGAACACTGAAGCTTTCTTT.

This clonotype was observed a few times. This rearrangement joins TRBV6-5 to TRBJ2-1; 9 nucleotides match TRBD2. This CDR3 comprises 15 residues. Looked up from germline, CDR1 is MNHEY and CDR2 is SVGAGI. J gave up 4 bases and V 11 bases, and 12 bases lay outside the gene matches. CDR3 residues: CAVGGSGLAYNEQFF. CDR3 coding DNA: TGTGCCGTAGGGGGAAGTGGACTAGCGTACAATGAGCAGTTCTTC.

The table lists this clonotype with a few counts. J is TRBJ1-3 and V is TRBV12-3 or TRBV12-4, with D unresolved. The CDR3 runs to 16 residues. The V end was cut by 2 bases, the J end by 0 bases, with 11 bases between. The CDR3 region has the DNA TGTGCCAGCAGTTTACATAGACCGAGCTCTGGAAACACCATATATTTT. It codes for CASSLHRPSSGNTIYF.

This clonotype was detected many times. The chain combines TRBV5-1 with TRBJ2-1; D may correspond to TRBD1 or TRBD2 (5 bases each). Trimming took 0 bases from V and 4 from J, leaving 11 bases between them. This CDR3 spans 15 amino acids. Germline V gene lookup returns CDR1 SGHRS and CDR2 YFSETQ. CDR3 sequence (DNA): TGCGCCAGCAGCTTGGGGGACCCCTCTTACAATGAGCAGTTCTTC. This encodes CASSLGDPSYNEQFF.

The chain combines TRBV5-1 with TRBJ2-3; perhaps TRBD1 as D (5 bases). The V gene's germline CDR1 is SGHRS and CDR2 YFSETQ. With 0 bases removed from V and 4 bases from J, the gap between germline ends came to 15 bases. This CDR3 is 16 amino acids long. The DNA of the CDR3 is TGCGCCAGCAGCTTGGCCGGGCAGGGAAATCCAGATACGCAGTATTTT. Its translation is CASSLAGQGNPDTQYF.

This clonotype was detected a few times. V and J are TRBV19 and TRBJ1-1; 8 bases are shared with TRBD1. Trimming took 3 bases from V and 6 from J; bases not matched to a gene: 3. The CDR3 is 13 amino acids. CDR1 is LNHDA, CDR2 SQIVND, per germline (reference sequence). CDR3 coding DNA: TGTGCCAGTAGTATGACAGGGGAGGCTGAAGCTTTCTTT. Protein: CASSMTGEAEAFF.

V usage is TRBV12-3 or TRBV12-4 and J usage is TRBJ2-7; 11 bases align to TRBD2. The CDR3 consists of 14 residues. V trimming: 6 bases; J trimming: 4 bases; junction bases outside the gene matches: 5. The CDR3 DNA reads as TGTGCCAGCAGGCTAGCGGGGGGTCGTTACGAGCAGTACTTC. This translates into CASRLAGGRYEQYF.

The chain employs TRBV25-1 and TRBJ2-5, with TRBD2 matching over 10 bases. With V trimmed by 6 bases and J by 5 bases, 6 bases remained unmatched. This CDR3 comprises 14 residues. Germline values: CDR1 MGHDK, CDR2 SYGVNS. The CDR3 region is CASRPSGSSETQYF. The CDR3 nucleotides are TGTGCCAGCAGGCCTAGCGGGAGTTCGGAGACCCAGTACTTC.

Comments on this clonotype: One end of the junction is discordant with germline, which a read error may explain. J is TRBJ2-1 and V is TRBV4-2, with a tentative D call TRBD1 (5 bases). CDR1 and CDR2 (germline): LGHNA, YNFKEQ. The CDR3 is 16 amino acids. CDR3 DNA: TGTGCCAGCAGCCAAGAACAGGCGTCAGGTTACAATGAGCAGCTCTTC. Its protein is CASSQEQASGYNEQLF.

This clonotype was observed a few times. The V and J genes are TRBV4-2 and TRBJ2-5, with D possibly being TRBD1 or TRBD2 (5 bases each). Germline V gene data show CDR1 as LGHNA and CDR2 as YNFKEQ. This CDR3 is built from 14 residues. V was trimmed by 4 bases and J by 4 bases, leaving 13 bases between them. CDR3 sequence (DNA): TGTGCCAGCAGCCCGGGACCCCCAGGAGAGACCCAGTACTTC. Amino acid sequence: CASSPGPPGETQYF.

This clonotype has more than one count but fewer than ten. The chain combines TRBV12-5 with TRBJ2-5; TRBD2 agrees at 11 bases. After removal of 6 bases from V and 1 base from J, the junction contained 7 bases not matched to a gene. Germline V CDR1 and CDR2: LGHNT, FRNRAP. The CDR3 is made up of 16 amino acids. The CDR3 bases are TGTGCTAGTGGAACCGGCGGACTAGCGGGCCAAGAGACCCAGTACTTC. As protein: CASGTGGLAGQETQYF.

This clonotype appeared a few times. The V and J genes are TRBV7-9 and TRBJ2-7; 8 positions match TRBD1. This CDR3 region has 14 residues. The V segment lost 4 bases and the J segment 4 bases; nucleotides outside the gene matches: 6. Germline CDR1 and CDR2: SEHNR and FQNEAQ (reference sequence). The CDR3: CASSSGTGHYEQYF. CDR3 sequence (DNA): TGTGCCAGCAGCTCCGGGACAGGACATTACGAGCAGTACTTC.